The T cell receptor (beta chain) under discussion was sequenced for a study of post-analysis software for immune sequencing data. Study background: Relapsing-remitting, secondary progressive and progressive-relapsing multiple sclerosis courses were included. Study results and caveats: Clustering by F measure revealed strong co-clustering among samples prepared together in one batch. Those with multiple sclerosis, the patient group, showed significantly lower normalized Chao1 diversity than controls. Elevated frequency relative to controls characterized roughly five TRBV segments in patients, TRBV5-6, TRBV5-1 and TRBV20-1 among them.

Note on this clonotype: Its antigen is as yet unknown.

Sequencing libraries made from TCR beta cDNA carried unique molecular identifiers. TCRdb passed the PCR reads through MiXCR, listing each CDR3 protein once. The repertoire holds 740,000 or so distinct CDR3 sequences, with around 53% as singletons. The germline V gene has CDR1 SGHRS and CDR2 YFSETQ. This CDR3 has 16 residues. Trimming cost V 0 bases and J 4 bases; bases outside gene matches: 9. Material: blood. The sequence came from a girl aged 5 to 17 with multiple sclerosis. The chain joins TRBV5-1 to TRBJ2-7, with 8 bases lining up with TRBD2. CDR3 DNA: TGCGCCAGCAGCTTGGAAAGGGGACTAGAGGTGTACGAGCAGTACTTC. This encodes CASSLERGLEVYEQYF.